These 32 T cell receptor beta chains originate from one sample sequenced in a study of blood T cell repertoires in COVID-19. The table came from immunoSEQ multiplex PCR; TCRdb's copy has only in-frame clones and leaves some out. The sample has roughly 170,000 clones; approximately 86% are singletons. The sample was peripheral blood. These receptors were obtained from a man aged 35-49 years with active or convalescent COVID-19.

The chain combines TRBV7-9 with TRBJ1-2, with D perhaps matching TRBD1 (6 bases). V gave up 5 bases and J gave up 10 bases, with 20 bases separating them. CDR3 length equals 14 residues. The germline V gene has CDR1 SEHNR and CDR2 FQNEAQ (reference sequence). As DNA, the CDR3 is TGTGCCAGCAGCGCGGCGGGGGGGCAACTTGTCTACACCTTC. Its protein is CASSAAGGQLVYTF.

The gene calls are TRBV5-1 and TRBJ2-3; 10 positions agree with TRBD2. The CDR3 consists of 14 residues. V lost 2 bases to trimming and J lost 6 bases; unmatched junction nucleotides: 3. The V gene's germline CDR1 is SGHRS and CDR2 YFSETQ. This chain's CDR3 is CASSFSGGADTQYF. DNA for the CDR3: TGCGCCAGCAGCTTCAGCGGGGGGGCCGATACGCAGTATTTT.

The V and J genes are TRBV27 and TRBJ1-4; D unresolved. Germline V lookup: CDR1 MNHEY, CDR2 SMNVEV (reference sequence). CDR3 length: 15 residues. V lost 0 bases to trimming and J lost 8 bases, with 13 bases between them. Here the CDR3 reads CASSLSTAYKEKLFF. CDR3 DNA sequence: TGTGCCAGCAGTTTATCAACAGCCTACAAGGAAAAACTGTTTTTT.

V and J are TRBV5-1 and TRBJ1-1; D may be TRBD1 (6 bases). Trimming removed 4 bases from V and 3 bases from J, with 16 bases in between. Germline lookup yields CDR1 SGHRS and CDR2 YFSETQ. There are 15 residues in the CDR3. As DNA, the CDR3 is TGCGCCAGCAGCGCTTCCGGGACAACCTACACTGAAGCTTTCTTT. Translating it yields CASSASGTTYTEAFF.

This chain links TRBV29-1 with TRBJ2-7; 11 bases align to TRBD1. Germline CDR1 SQVTM, CDR2 ANQGSEA. The V gene end was trimmed by 4 bases and the J gene end by 9 bases; junction bases not matched to a gene: 8. The CDR3 is made up of 13 amino acids. The CDR3 DNA follows: TGCAGCGTTGTGGGACAGGGGGGTCTGGGGCAGTACTTC. It translates to CSVVGQGGLGQYF.

This chain connects TRBV7-3 to TRBJ2-6; D not resolved. The length of the CDR3 is 14 residues. Trimming took off 3 bases at V and 0 bases at J, with 3 bases between the two ends. Germline V gene sequence: CDR1 SGHTA, CDR2 FQGTGA. CDR3 amino acids: CASSLASGANVLTF. CDR3 DNA: TGTGCCAGCAGCTTGGCCTCTGGGGCCAACGTCCTGACTTTC. The whole variable domain, remainder taken from reference TRBV7-3 and TRBJ2-6, is GAGVSQTPSNKVTEKGKYVELRCDPISGHTALYWYRQSLGQGPEFLIYFQGTGAADDSGLPNDRFFAVRPEGSVSTLKIQRTERGDSAVYLCASSLASGANVLTFGAGSRLTVL.

This sequence joins TRBV18 and TRBJ2-3; D is unresolved. Germline loops: CDR1 KGHSH, CDR2 LQKENI. V was cut by 0 bases and J by 8 bases, with 9 bases left in between. The CDR3 covers 13 residues. CDR3: CASSPPLGVTQYF. CDR3 in DNA: TGTGCCAGCTCACCACCGCTAGGCGTTACGCAGTATTTT.

V gene TRBV10-2 combines with J gene TRBJ2-3; 9 bases agree with TRBD2. Germline loops: CDR1 WSHSY, CDR2 SAAADI. The CDR3 runs 18 residues. J was trimmed by 8 bases and V by 6 bases; bases with no gene match: 21. The CDR3: CASRDLKLAGKQIGTQYF. The CDR3 DNA follows: TGCGCCAGCAGGGACCTGAAGCTAGCGGGGAAACAGATCGGTACGCAGTATTTT.

The chain links TRBV6-5 to TRBJ1-1; 7 bases map to TRBD1. This CDR3 comprises 16 residues. With 4 bases clipped from V and 0 bases from J, the junction kept 8 bases outside the gene matches. The germline CDR1 and CDR2 sequences are MNHEY and SVGAGI. The CDR3 protein is CASSSRQGVMNTEAFF. The CDR3 nucleotides are TGTGCCAGCAGTTCACGACAGGGAGTTATGAACACTGAAGCTTTCTTT.

The CDR3 sequence: CASSLGGTVNQPQHF. The CDR3 DNA is TGTGCCAGCTCACTGGGTGGGACAGTTAATCAGCCCCAGCATTTT. The gene calls are TRBV18 and TRBJ1-5, with 7 bases fitting TRBD1. The CDR3 totals 15 residues. From germline, CDR1 is KGHSH and CDR2 LQKENI. V shed 4 bases, J shed 4 bases, and the junction held 7 bases outside the gene matches.

V usage is TRBV10-1 and J usage is TRBJ1-6, with D possibly matching TRBD1 (5 bases). CDR3 length: 14 amino acids. V dropped 2 bases and J dropped 4 bases, with 6 bases sitting between them. The germline gives CDR1 WNHNN, CDR2 SYGVQD (reference sequence). CDR3 nucleotides: TGCGCCAGCAGTGAGCGGGGGTATAATTCACCCCTCCACTTT. Its protein is CASSERGYNSPLHF.

This sequence joins TRBV7-6 and TRBJ1-5; 7 nucleotides agree with TRBD1. The CDR3 sequence is 15 residues long. Germline CDR1 is SGHVS and CDR2 is FNYEAQ. The junction had 6 bases not matched to a gene; V was cut back by 4 bases and J by 3 bases. The CDR3 protein is CASSSLDRNNQPQHF. For the CDR3, the DNA is TGTGCCAGCAGCTCCCTGGACAGGAACAATCAGCCCCAGCATTTT.

The V gene is TRBV7-6, the J gene TRBJ1-4; D unclear. The V and J ends lost 3 bases and 4 bases respectively, with 12 bases between them. Germline lookup yields CDR1 SGHVS and CDR2 FNYEAQ. This CDR3 contains 15 residues. The CDR3: CASSLRAGDNEKLFF. The CDR3 DNA reads as TGTGCCAGCAGCTTGCGGGCAGGCGATAATGAAAAACTGTTTTTT. The full variable domain, in which reference TRBV7-6 and TRBJ1-4 provide the parts outside the CDR3, is GAGVSQSPRYKVTKRGQDVALRCDPISGHVSLYWYRQALGQGPEFLTYFNYEAQQDKSGLPNDRFSAERPEGSISTLTIQRTEQRDSAMYRCASSLRAGDNEKLFFGSGTQLSVL.

The chain is built from TRBV24-1 and TRBJ2-1, with a possible D match to TRBD1 (6 bases). With 4 bases removed from V and 0 bases from J, the gap between germline ends came to 18 bases. The germline V gene has CDR1 KGHDR and CDR2 SFDVKD. This CDR3 region has 18 residues. CDR3 sequence reads: CATSDPGTPFSSYNEQFF. Here the CDR3 DNA reads TGTGCCACCAGTGACCCCGGGACACCGTTCAGCTCCTACAATGAGCAGTTCTTC.

This clone was detected only a few times. The chain has TRBV9 and TRBJ2-1; 10 bases agree with TRBD2. The germline gives CDR1 SGDLS, CDR2 YYNGEE. The trim removed 2 bases at V and 7 bases at J, leaving 6 bases unmatched. The CDR3 runs 15 residues. The CDR3 here is CASSVQLAGVNEQFF. CDR3 sequence (DNA): TGTGCCAGCAGCGTCCAGCTAGCGGGGGTGAATGAGCAGTTCTTC.

The gene calls are TRBV11-2 and TRBJ1-1; 7 bases are a match to TRBD1. Germline CDR1 and CDR2: SGHAT and FQNNGV. V lost 5 bases, J lost 1 base, and 4 bases stayed unmatched. CDR3 length: 14 residues. CDR3 residues: CASSHRGRNTEAFF. DNA of the CDR3: TGTGCCAGCAGCCACAGGGGACGGAACACTGAAGCTTTCTTT.

The chain carries TRBV15 and TRBJ1-2, with unresolved D. Germline V gene sequence: CDR1 LNHNV, CDR2 YYDKDF (reference sequence). CDR3 size: 14 residues. The ends were cut back, 5 bases at V and 0 bases at J, with 10 bases in the middle. The CDR3 nucleotides read TGTGCCACCAGCTTTAGTTTATCTAACTATGGCTACACCTTC. Amino acid sequence: CATSFSLSNYGYTF.

The chain is built from TRBV9 and TRBJ1-3; TRBD1 might be the D (5 bases). The germline CDR1 and CDR2 sequences are SGDLS and YYNGEE. V gave up 3 bases and J gave up 4 bases, with 14 bases separating them. The CDR3 runs 15 residues. The CDR3 sequence: CASSAKGVLGNTIYF. DNA for the CDR3: TGTGCCAGCAGCGCCAAAGGGGTTCTGGGAAACACCATATATTTT. The full variable domain, with the rest looked up from reference TRBV9 and TRBJ1-3, is DSGVTQTPKHLITATGQRVTLRCSPRSGDLSVYWYQQSLDQGLQFLIQYYNGEERAKGNILERFSAQQFPDLHSELNLSSLELGDSALYFCASSAKGVLGNTIYFGEGSWLTVV.

The chain links TRBV6-5 to TRBJ1-1, with TRBD1 matching 8 bases. The CDR3 loop spans 14 amino acids. Looked up from germline, CDR1 is MNHEY and CDR2 is SVGAGI. J gave up 0 bases and V 4 bases, and 1 base lay outside the gene matches. CDR3 coding DNA: TGTGCCAGCAGTTCGGACAGGGTGAACACTGAAGCTTTCTTT. This sequence encodes CASSSDRVNTEAFF.

For the CDR3, the DNA is TGTGCCAGCAGTTACTCCTATAAGGACAACTACGAGCAGTACTTC. Its translation is CASSYSYKDNYEQYF. The rearrangement links TRBV28 to TRBJ2-7; D might be TRBD1 (5 bases). CDR3 length equals 15 residues. CDR1 is MDHEN, CDR2 SYDVKM, per germline. The ends were cut back, 4 bases at V and 3 bases at J, with 16 bases in the middle.

This chain joins TRBV5-1 and TRBJ2-3; D might be TRBD2 (6 bases). The CDR3 contains 11 residues. Germline CDR1 is SGHRS and CDR2 is YFSETQ. V lost 7 bases, J lost 4 bases, and 7 bases lay in between. The CDR3, as DNA: TGCGCCAGCGGAGGGGCAGATACGCAGTATTTT. Protein product: CASGGADTQYF.

The rearrangement links TRBV5-1 to TRBJ2-3; TRBD2 might be the D (5 bases). Germline CDR1 SGHRS, CDR2 YFSETQ. The CDR3 totals 13 residues. V lost 7 bases, J lost 3 bases, and 12 bases lay in between. The CDR3 loop is CASFTGFTDTQYF. The DNA of the CDR3 is TGCGCCAGCTTCACGGGATTTACAGATACGCAGTATTTT.

The rearrangement links TRBV30 to TRBJ2-3, with TRBD2 matching 13 bases. Germline V gives CDR1 GTSNPN, CDR2 SVGIG (reference sequence). The trim removed 5 bases at V and 7 bases at J, leaving 3 bases unmatched. The CDR3 is 13 residues long. The CDR3 DNA follows: TGTGCCTGGGGACTAGCGGGGGCCTATACGCAGTATTTT. Amino acids: CAWGLAGAYTQYF.

Turning to this clone: In the same sample, other DNA sequences code for this CDR3. The V and J genes are TRBV2 and TRBJ2-5; D perhaps matches TRBD1 (5 bases). This CDR3 has 13 amino acids. V was cut by 4 bases and J by 2 bases, with 8 bases left in between. Germline V lookup: CDR1 SNHLY, CDR2 FYNNEI. The CDR3: CASSADTQETQYF. The CDR3 coding sequence is TGTGCCAGCAGTGCGGACACTCAAGAGACCCAGTACTTC. Full variable domain (outside the CDR3, taken from reference TRBV2 and TRBJ2-5): EPEVTQTPSHQVTQMGQEVILRCVPISNHLYFYWYRQILGQKVEFLVSFYNNEISEKSEIFDDQFSVERPDGSNFTLKIRSTKLEDSAMYFCASSADTQETQYFGPGTRLLVL.

The chain combines TRBV4-2 with TRBJ1-2; tentative D call: TRBD1 (5 bases). The CDR3 is 13 residues long. Trimming left V 4 bases short and J 4 bases short, with 10 bases between. The germline gives CDR1 LGHNA, CDR2 YNFKEQ. DNA of the CDR3: TGTGCCAGCAGCCCGGGGGAGACCTATGGCTACACCTTC. It translates to CASSPGETYGYTF.

The chain uses TRBV7-9 and TRBJ1-2; 8 bases are shared with TRBD1. CDR1 is SEHNR, CDR2 FQNEAQ, per germline (reference sequence). The CDR3 is 14 amino acids. The junction had 6 bases not matched to a gene; V was cut back by 5 bases and J by 4 bases. This CDR3 is CASSRLTGAYGYTF. CDR3 DNA sequence: TGTGCCAGCAGCCGACTGACAGGGGCCTATGGCTACACCTTC.

The gene calls are TRBV3-1 (or the pseudogene TRBV3-2) and TRBJ2-7, with 7 bases aligning to TRBD1. Germline-derived CDR1 and CDR2 are LGHDT and YNNKEL (reference sequence). The CDR3 sequence is 17 residues long. The ends lost 4 bases at V and 1 base at J; junction bases unmatched: 13. CDR3 nucleotide sequence: TGTGCCAGCAGCCCGAGTTTCTTTGAACAGGGGTCCTACGAGCAGTACTTC. This codes for CASSPSFFEQGSYEQYF.

The chain recombines TRBV7-3 with TRBJ2-3; maybe TRBD1 (6 bases). Germline values: CDR1 SGHTA, CDR2 FQGTGA. Between the trimmed V and J ends, which lost 3 bases and 0 bases, there was a span of 13 bases. This CDR3 region has 16 residues. The CDR3 DNA sequence: TGTGCCAGCAGCTTTCAGGGGCGCCGGAGCACAGATACGCAGTATTTT. Protein sequence: CASSFQGRRSTDTQYF.

The CDR3 sequence: CASSSSGGGLSYEQYF. The CDR3 DNA reads TGTGCCAGCAGTTCTAGCGGGGGTGGACTCTCCTACGAGCAGTACTTC. The chain uses TRBV13 and TRBJ2-7, with 10 bases identical to TRBD2. V was clipped by 6 bases and J by 0 bases; unmatched bases: 8. Germline values: CDR1 PRHDT, CDR2 FYEKMQ (reference sequence). The CDR3 covers 16 residues.

The chain links TRBV5-8 to TRBJ1-5; D is perhaps TRBD1 (6 bases). Trimming took 4 bases from V and 4 from J, leaving 18 bases between them. This CDR3 has 16 residues. Germline V gene data show CDR1 as SGHTS and CDR2 as YDEGEE. The CDR3 here is CASSRGTWGLNQPQHF. The CDR3 nucleotides read TGTGCCAGCAGCCGCGGCACATGGGGGCTAAATCAGCCCCAGCATTTT.

This clone was seen once. V gene TRBV7-2 combines with J gene TRBJ1-5; 9 bases line up with TRBD1. The trim removed 3 bases at V and 6 bases at J, leaving 9 bases unmatched. This CDR3 is built from 16 residues. Germline lookup yields CDR1 SGHTA and CDR2 FQGNSA. The CDR3 nucleotides read TGTGCCAGCAGCTTCCGGCCCACAGGGGGCTCTCAGCCCCAGCATTTT. Translating it yields CASSFRPTGGSQPQHF.

V gene TRBV6-5 combines with J gene TRBJ1-2; tentative D call: TRBD1 (6 bases). CDR1 MNHEY and CDR2 SVGAGI come from the germline V gene. With 7 bases removed from V and 6 bases from J, the gap between germline ends came to 15 bases. The CDR3 is made up of 13 amino acids. CDR3 residues: CASITGGGHGYTF. CDR3 coding DNA: TGTGCCAGCATCACGGGGGGGGGCCATGGCTACACCTTC.